These T cell receptor beta chains were read from a single sample in a study of blood T cell repertoires in COVID-19. TCRdb's copy holds only in-frame clones and misses some; the assay was immunoSEQ multiplex PCR. The top ten hold less than 2% of the sample, which has fewer than 250,000 clones, approximately 84% seen once. Sequenced material: PBMCs or T cells enriched from blood (not recorded which). The receptors were gathered from a man between 60 and 75 years old who had recovered from COVID-19. The CDR3 runs from the conserved cysteine through the conserved F or W. The D gene is left open where the match is weak. Only some rows state a clone size, as once, few, many or a class for expanded clones.

v_gene: TRBV24-1
j_gene: TRBJ2-7
len: 16
d_gene: -
abundance: -
CDR3aa: CATSDSTRTVGSEQYF
CDR3nt: TGTGCCACCAGTGATTCCACGAGGACGGTTGGGAGCGAGCAGTACTTC

v_gene: TRBV3-1/TRBV3-2
j_gene: TRBJ2-1
len: 14
d_gene: -
abundance: -
CDR3aa: CASSQGPGVNEQFF
CDR3nt: TGTGCCAGCAGCCAAGGTCCAGGGGTCAATGAGCAGTTCTTC

v_gene: TRBV6-6
j_gene: TRBJ2-5
len: 17
d_gene: TRBD2
abundance: -
CDR3aa: CASSLQGLAGGQETQYF
CDR3nt: TGTGCCAGCAGTCTCCAGGGACTAGCGGGGGGGCAAGAGACCCAGTACTTC

v_gene: TRBV12-3/TRBV12-4
j_gene: TRBJ2-5
len: 13
d_gene: -
abundance: once
CDR3aa: CASKRLAQETQYF
CDR3nt: TGTGCCAGCAAACGCCTAGCGCAAGAGACCCAGTACTTC

v_gene: TRBV5-1
j_gene: TRBJ2-3
len: 16
d_gene: TRBD1
abundance: -
CDR3aa: CASRVGQGAPTDTQYF
CDR3nt: TGCGCCAGCAGAGTAGGTCAGGGGGCGCCGACAGATACGCAGTATTTT

v_gene: TRBV25-1
j_gene: TRBJ2-5
len: 13
d_gene: TRBD1
abundance: once
CDR3aa: CASSPGQRETQYF
CDR3nt: TGTGCCAGCAGCCCGGGACAGAGAGAGACCCAGTACTTC

v_gene: TRBV5-1
j_gene: TRBJ2-2
len: 16
d_gene: TRBD1
abundance: -
CDR3aa: CASSLMGQGNTGELFF
CDR3nt: TGCGCCAGCAGCCTGATGGGACAGGGGAACACCGGGGAGCTGTTTTTT

v_gene: TRBV7-2
j_gene: TRBJ2-2
len: 14
d_gene: -
abundance: -
CDR3aa: CASSFNLDTGELFF
CDR3nt: TGTGCCAGCAGCTTCAACCTAGACACCGGGGAGCTGTTTTTT

v_gene: TRBV12-3/TRBV12-4
j_gene: TRBJ1-1
len: 11
d_gene: -
abundance: -
CDR3aa: CASSFGTEAFF
CDR3nt: TGTGCCAGCAGTTTCGGCACTGAAGCTTTCTTT

v_gene: TRBV24-1
j_gene: TRBJ2-7
len: 13
d_gene: TRBD1
abundance: -
CDR3aa: CATTPRTGHEQYF
CDR3nt: TGTGCCACCACCCCCCGGACAGGGCACGAGCAGTACTTC

v_gene: TRBV29-1
j_gene: TRBJ1-1
len: 11
d_gene: -
abundance: -
CDR3aa: CSVVRNTEAFF
CDR3nt: TGCAGCGTTGTGAGGAACACTGAAGCTTTCTTT

v_gene: TRBV7-9
j_gene: TRBJ1-5
len: 14
d_gene: -
abundance: -
CDR3aa: CASSLLGSNQPQHF
CDR3nt: TGTGCCAGCAGCTTACTAGGTAGCAATCAGCCCCAGCATTTT

v_gene: TRBV7-6
j_gene: TRBJ1-1
len: 13
d_gene: TRBD1
abundance: -
CDR3aa: CASSLNRGGEAFF
CDR3nt: TGTGCCAGCAGCTTAAACAGGGGTGGTGAAGCTTTCTTT

v_gene: TRBV7-2
j_gene: TRBJ2-2
len: 16
d_gene: -
abundance: -
CDR3aa: CASSGPGQLNTGELFF
CDR3nt: TGTGCCAGCAGCGGTCCGGGACAACTCAACACCGGGGAGCTGTTTTTT

v_gene: TRBV19
j_gene: TRBJ2-7
len: 12
d_gene: -
abundance: -
CDR3aa: CASEGESYEQYF
CDR3nt: TGTGCCAGCGAGGGGGAGTCCTACGAGCAGTACTTC

v_gene: TRBV6-5
j_gene: TRBJ1-1
len: 13
d_gene: TRBD1
abundance: -
CDR3aa: CASRGAGGTEAFF
CDR3nt: TGTGCCAGCAGGGGGGCAGGGGGCACTGAAGCTTTCTTT

v_gene: TRBV19
j_gene: TRBJ1-4
len: 18
d_gene: -
abundance: -
CDR3aa: CASSIGWGRLGTNEKLFF
CDR3nt: TGTGCCAGTAGTATTGGGTGGGGGCGGCTAGGAACTAATGAAAAACTGTTTTTT

v_gene: TRBV7-2
j_gene: TRBJ2-2
len: 14
d_gene: TRBD2
abundance: -
CDR3aa: CASSYGGVGGELFF
CDR3nt: TGTGCCAGCAGCTACGGGGGGGTTGGCGGGGAGCTGTTTTTT

v_gene: TRBV4-3
j_gene: TRBJ1-1
len: 13
d_gene: -
abundance: -
CDR3aa: CASSLELGEEAFF
CDR3nt: TGCGCCAGCAGCCTAGAGCTGGGAGAGGAAGCTTTCTTT

v_gene: TRBV3-1/TRBV3-2
j_gene: TRBJ2-7
len: 12
d_gene: -
abundance: -
CDR3aa: CASSSSSYEQYF
CDR3nt: TGTGCCAGCAGCTCCAGCTCCTACGAGCAGTACTTC

v_gene: TRBV2
j_gene: TRBJ2-3
len: 14
d_gene: TRBD2
abundance: -
CDR3aa: CASSEGLATDTQYF
CDR3nt: TGTGCCAGCAGTGAAGGACTAGCCACAGATACGCAGTATTTT

v_gene: TRBV5-1
j_gene: TRBJ1-3
len: 16
d_gene: -
abundance: -
CDR3aa: CASKNHTGGSGNTIYF
CDR3nt: TGCGCCAGCAAGAATCATACAGGCGGCTCTGGAAACACCATATATTTT

v_gene: TRBV3-1/TRBV3-2
j_gene: TRBJ2-2
len: 18
d_gene: TRBD2
abundance: -
CDR3aa: CASSQDWGGGLNTGELFF
CDR3nt: TGTGCCAGCAGCCAAGATTGGGGCGGGGGTCTTAACACCGGGGAGCTGTTTTTT

v_gene: TRBV12-3/TRBV12-4
j_gene: TRBJ1-1
len: 12
d_gene: -
abundance: -
CDR3aa: CASSLLNTEAFF
CDR3nt: TGTGCCAGCAGCCTATTAAACACTGAAGCTTTCTTT

v_gene: TRBV19
j_gene: TRBJ1-3
len: 16
d_gene: -
abundance: -
CDR3aa: CASSIAPGTTGNTIYF
CDR3nt: TGTGCCAGTAGTATAGCCCCGGGAACGACTGGAAACACCATATATTTT

v_gene: TRBV11-2
j_gene: TRBJ2-1
len: 15
d_gene: TRBD1
abundance: -
CDR3aa: CASSSQGAVYNEQFF
CDR3nt: TGTGCCAGCAGCTCACAGGGGGCTGTATACAATGAGCAGTTCTTC

v_gene: TRBV3-1/TRBV3-2
j_gene: TRBJ2-3
len: 16
d_gene: TRBD2
abundance: -
CDR3aa: CASSGTSGGARDTQYF
CDR3nt: TGTGCCAGCAGTGGAACTAGCGGGGGGGCCAGAGATACGCAGTATTTT

v_gene: TRBV16
j_gene: TRBJ1-2
len: 15
d_gene: TRBD1
abundance: -
CDR3aa: CASSLGQSLGYGYTF
CDR3nt: TGTGCCAGCAGCCTGGGACAGTCCCTGGGCTATGGCTACACCTTC

v_gene: TRBV2
j_gene: TRBJ2-1
len: 15
d_gene: TRBD2
abundance: -
CDR3aa: CASTWTSGTYNEQFF
CDR3nt: TGTGCCAGCACCTGGACTAGCGGAACCTACAATGAGCAGTTCTTC

v_gene: TRBV11-1
j_gene: TRBJ1-2
len: 15
d_gene: TRBD1
abundance: -
CDR3aa: CASSYGRTGGYGYTF
CDR3nt: TGTGCCAGCAGCTATGGCCGGACAGGGGGCTATGGCTACACCTTC

v_gene: TRBV3-1/TRBV3-2
j_gene: TRBJ2-1
len: 14
d_gene: TRBD1
abundance: -
CDR3aa: CASSRDRGPGEQFF
CDR3nt: TGTGCCAGCAGCCGGGACAGGGGGCCCGGTGAGCAGTTCTTC

v_gene: TRBV19
j_gene: TRBJ1-3
len: 15
d_gene: -
abundance: -
CDR3aa: CASSINTGTSNTIYF
CDR3nt: TGTGCCAGTAGTATCAATACAGGGACCTCGAACACCATATATTTT